Below, one T cell receptor beta chain is given with its context. Its target is not known. The junction departs from the called germline gene at one end, perhaps through a read error. The sample originates from a study of blood T cells in healthy people across ages. General study results and limits: More naive CD4+ cells and higher diversity were found in long-lived than in aged donors.

PCR was performed a second time for about 7 to 12 cycles using a sample-barcoded 5' primer and a J-beta primer mix. TCRdb re-analysed the 5' RACE reads in MiXCR, keeping a single row per CDR3 protein. Counted here are around 1.5 million distinct CDR3 sequences, 30% to 40% occurring once; the ten biggest clones make up around 11%. The CDR3 extends over 13 amino acids. CDR1 MGHRA and CDR2 YSYEKL come from the germline V gene. The sequencing sample was made of blood. This chain joins TRBV4-1 and TRBJ1-3; TRBD1 matches at 8 bases. The receptor was derived from a woman in her twenties or thirties in good health. This chain's CDR3 is CASSDRGGNTIYF. CDR3 coding DNA: TGCGCAAGCAGCGACAGGGGAGGAAACACCATATATTTT.